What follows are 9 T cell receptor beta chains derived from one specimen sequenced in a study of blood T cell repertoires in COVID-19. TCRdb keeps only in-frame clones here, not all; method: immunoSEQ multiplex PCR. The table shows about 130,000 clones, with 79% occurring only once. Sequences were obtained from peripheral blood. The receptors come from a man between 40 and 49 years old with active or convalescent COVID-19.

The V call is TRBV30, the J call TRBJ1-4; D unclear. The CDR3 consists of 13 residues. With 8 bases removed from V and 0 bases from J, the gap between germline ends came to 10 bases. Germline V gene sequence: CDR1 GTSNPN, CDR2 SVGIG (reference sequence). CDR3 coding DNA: TGTGCCCGCCGCGGGGCAACTAATGAAAAACTGTTTTTT. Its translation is CARRGATNEKLFF.

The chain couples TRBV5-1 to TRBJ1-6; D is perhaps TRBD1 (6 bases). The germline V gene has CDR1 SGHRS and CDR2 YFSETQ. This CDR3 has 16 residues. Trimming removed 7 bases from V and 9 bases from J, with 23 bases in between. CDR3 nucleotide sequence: TGCGCCAGCGCCAGCCCAGTAGTTGGGGGCACTTCACCCCTCCACTTT. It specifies CASASPVVGGTSPLHF.

CDR3 region: CASSLGQQETQYF. The CDR3 DNA reads TGTGCCAGCAGCCTGGGACAGCAAGAGACCCAGTACTTC. The chain is built from TRBV5-6 and TRBJ2-5, with 7 nucleotides matching TRBD1. The CDR3 totals 13 residues. Per the germline V gene, CDR1 is SGHDT and CDR2 is YYEEEE. V was clipped by 4 bases and J by 2 bases; unmatched bases: 2.

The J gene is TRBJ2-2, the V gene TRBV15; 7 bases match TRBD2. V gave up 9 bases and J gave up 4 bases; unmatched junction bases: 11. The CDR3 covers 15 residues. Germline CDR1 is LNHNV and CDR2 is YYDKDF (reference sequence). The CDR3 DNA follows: TGTGCCACAAGGACCGACGGGGGGAGCACCGGGGAGCTGTTTTTT. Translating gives CATRTDGGSTGELFF.

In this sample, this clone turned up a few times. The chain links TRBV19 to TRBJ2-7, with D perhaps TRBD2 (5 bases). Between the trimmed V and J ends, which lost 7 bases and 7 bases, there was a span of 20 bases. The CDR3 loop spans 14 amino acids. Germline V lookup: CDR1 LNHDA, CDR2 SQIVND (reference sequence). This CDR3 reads CASILGRGPGEQYF. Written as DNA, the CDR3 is TGTGCCAGTATATTAGGGAGAGGACCGGGGGAGCAGTACTTC.

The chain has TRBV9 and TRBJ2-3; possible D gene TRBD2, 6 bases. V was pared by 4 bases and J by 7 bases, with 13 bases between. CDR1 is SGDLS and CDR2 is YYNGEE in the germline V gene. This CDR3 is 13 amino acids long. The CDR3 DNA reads TGTGCCAGCAGCTCAGCGGGTGAAAATACGCAGTATTTT. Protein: CASSSAGENTQYF.

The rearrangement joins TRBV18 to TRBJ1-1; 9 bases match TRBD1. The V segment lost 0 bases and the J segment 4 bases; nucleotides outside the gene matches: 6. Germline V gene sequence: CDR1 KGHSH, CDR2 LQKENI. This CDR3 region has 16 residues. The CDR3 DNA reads TGTGCCAGCTCACCACCGACGGGGACAGGGAGCACTGAAGCTTTCTTT. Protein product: CASSPPTGTGSTEAFF.

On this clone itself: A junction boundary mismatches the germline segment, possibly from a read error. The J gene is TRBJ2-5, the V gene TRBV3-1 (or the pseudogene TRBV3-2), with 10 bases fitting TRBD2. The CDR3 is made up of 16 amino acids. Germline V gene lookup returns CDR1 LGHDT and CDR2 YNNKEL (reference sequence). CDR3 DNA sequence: TGTGCCAGCAGCAAAGAGCGGGGGGGCCTGGGAGAGACCCAGTACTTC. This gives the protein CASSKERGGLGETQYF.

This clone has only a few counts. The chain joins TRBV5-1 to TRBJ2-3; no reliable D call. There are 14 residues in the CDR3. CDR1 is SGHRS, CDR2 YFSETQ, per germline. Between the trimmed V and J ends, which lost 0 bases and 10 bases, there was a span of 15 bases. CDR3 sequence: CASSLGQSSTAQYF. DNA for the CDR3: TGCGCCAGCAGCTTGGGACAAAGTTCCACTGCGCAGTATTTT.